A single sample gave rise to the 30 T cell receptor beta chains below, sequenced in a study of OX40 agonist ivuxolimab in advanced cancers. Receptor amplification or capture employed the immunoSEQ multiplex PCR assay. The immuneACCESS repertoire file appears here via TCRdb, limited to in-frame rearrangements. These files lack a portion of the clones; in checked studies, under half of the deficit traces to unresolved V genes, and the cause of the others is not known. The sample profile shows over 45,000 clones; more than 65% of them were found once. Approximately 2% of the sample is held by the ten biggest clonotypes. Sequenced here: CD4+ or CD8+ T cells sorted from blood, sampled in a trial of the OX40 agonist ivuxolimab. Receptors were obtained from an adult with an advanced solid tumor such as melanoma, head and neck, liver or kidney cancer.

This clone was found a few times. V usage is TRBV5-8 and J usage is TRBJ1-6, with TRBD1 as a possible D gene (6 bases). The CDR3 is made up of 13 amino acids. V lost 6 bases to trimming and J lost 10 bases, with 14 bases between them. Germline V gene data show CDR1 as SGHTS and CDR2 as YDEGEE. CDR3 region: CASTVRGESPLHF. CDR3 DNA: TGTGCCAGCACGGTCAGGGGAGAATCACCCCTCCACTTT.

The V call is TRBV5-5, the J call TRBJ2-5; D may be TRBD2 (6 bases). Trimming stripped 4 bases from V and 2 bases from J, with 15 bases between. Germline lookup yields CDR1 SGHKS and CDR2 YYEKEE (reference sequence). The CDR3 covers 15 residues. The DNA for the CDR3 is TGTGCCAGCAGCGCGGGACTGCAACAACAAGAGACCCAGTACTTC. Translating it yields CASSAGLQQQETQYF.

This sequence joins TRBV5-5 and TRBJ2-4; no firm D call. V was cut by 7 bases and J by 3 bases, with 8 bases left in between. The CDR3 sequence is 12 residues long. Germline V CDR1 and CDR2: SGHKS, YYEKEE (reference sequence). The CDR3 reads CASVGGKNIQYF. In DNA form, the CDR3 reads TGTGCCAGCGTGGGTGGCAAAAACATTCAGTACTTC.

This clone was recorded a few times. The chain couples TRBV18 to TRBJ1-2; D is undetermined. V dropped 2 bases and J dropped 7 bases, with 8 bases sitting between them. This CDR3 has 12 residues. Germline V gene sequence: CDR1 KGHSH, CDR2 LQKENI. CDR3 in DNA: TGTGCCAGCTCACCAGCCGAGACTGGCTACACCTTC. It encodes CASSPAETGYTF.

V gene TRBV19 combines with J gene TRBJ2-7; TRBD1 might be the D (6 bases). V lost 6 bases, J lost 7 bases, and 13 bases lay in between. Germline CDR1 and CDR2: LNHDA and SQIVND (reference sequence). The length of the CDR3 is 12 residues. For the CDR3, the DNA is TGTGCCAGTAGCAGGACAGTAGGGGAGCAGTACTTC. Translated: CASSRTVGEQYF.

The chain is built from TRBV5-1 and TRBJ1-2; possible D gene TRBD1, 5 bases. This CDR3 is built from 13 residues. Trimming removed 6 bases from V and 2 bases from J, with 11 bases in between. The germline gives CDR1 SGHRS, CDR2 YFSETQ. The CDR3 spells CASTDTPNYGYTF. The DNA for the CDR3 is TGCGCCAGCACGGACACCCCCAACTATGGCTACACCTTC.

In nucleotides, the CDR3 is TGTGCCAGCAGCTCCCAGCGGGGCCAAGAGACCCAGTACTTC. Amino acid sequence: CASSSQRGQETQYF. V gene TRBV7-2 combines with J gene TRBJ2-5, with 7 positions matching TRBD2. Germline CDR1 SGHTA, CDR2 FQGNSA. The CDR3 has 14 residues. After removal of 4 bases from V and 1 base from J, the junction contained 3 bases not matched to a gene.

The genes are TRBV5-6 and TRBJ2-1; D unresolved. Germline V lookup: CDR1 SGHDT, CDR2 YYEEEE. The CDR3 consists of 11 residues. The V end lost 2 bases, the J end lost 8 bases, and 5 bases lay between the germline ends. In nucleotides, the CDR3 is TGTGCCAGCAGCTTTCAGTATGAGCAGTTCTTC. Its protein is CASSFQYEQFF. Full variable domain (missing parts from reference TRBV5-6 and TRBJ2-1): DAGVTQSPTHLIKTRGQQVTLRCSPKSGHDTVSWYQQALGQGPQFIFQYYEEEERQRGNFPDRFSGHQFPNYSSELNVNALLLGDSALYLCASSFQYEQFFGPGTRLTVL.

Here the CDR3 DNA reads TGCGCCAGCAGCTTGGTGGGGGAGGCAGATACGCAGTATTTT. Encoded protein: CASSLVGEADTQYF. The chain links TRBV5-1 to TRBJ2-3; possible D gene TRBD2, 6 bases. Trimming left V 0 bases short and J 4 bases short, with 9 bases between. This CDR3 contains 14 residues. CDR1 and CDR2 (germline): SGHRS, YFSETQ.

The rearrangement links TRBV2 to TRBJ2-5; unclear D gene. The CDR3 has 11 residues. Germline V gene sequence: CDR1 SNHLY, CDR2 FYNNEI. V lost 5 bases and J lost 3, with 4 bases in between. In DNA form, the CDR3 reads TGTGCCAGCAGTACAGAAGAGACCCAGTACTTC. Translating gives CASSTEETQYF.

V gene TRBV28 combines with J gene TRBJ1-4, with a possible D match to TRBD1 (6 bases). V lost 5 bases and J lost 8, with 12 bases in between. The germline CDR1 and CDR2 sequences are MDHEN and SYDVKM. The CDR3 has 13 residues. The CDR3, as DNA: TGTGCCAGCAGTCGCGGACAGCTCGAAAAACTGTTTTTT. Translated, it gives CASSRGQLEKLFF.

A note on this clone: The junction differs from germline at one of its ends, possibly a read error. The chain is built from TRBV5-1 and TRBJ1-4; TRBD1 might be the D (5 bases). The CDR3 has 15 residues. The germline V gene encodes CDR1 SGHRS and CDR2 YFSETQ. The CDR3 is CVSSPGRGRDEKLFF. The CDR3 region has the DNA TGCGTCAGCAGCCCGGGACGGGGACGGGATGAAAAACTGTTTTTT.

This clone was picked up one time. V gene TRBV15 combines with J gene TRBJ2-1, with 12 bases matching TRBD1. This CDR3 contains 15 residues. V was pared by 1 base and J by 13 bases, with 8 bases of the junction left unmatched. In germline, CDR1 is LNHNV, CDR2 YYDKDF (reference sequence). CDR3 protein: CATSRGGGTGGAQFF. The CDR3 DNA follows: TGTGCCACCAGCAGAGGGGGCGGGACAGGGGGCGCCCAGTTCTTC.

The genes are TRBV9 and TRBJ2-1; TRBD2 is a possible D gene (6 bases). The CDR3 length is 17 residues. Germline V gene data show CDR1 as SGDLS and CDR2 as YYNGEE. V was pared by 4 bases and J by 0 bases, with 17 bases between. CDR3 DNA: TGTGCCAGCAGCCCGCCGGACTATCGGAGCTCCTACAATGAGCAGTTCTTC. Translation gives CASSPPDYRSSYNEQFF.

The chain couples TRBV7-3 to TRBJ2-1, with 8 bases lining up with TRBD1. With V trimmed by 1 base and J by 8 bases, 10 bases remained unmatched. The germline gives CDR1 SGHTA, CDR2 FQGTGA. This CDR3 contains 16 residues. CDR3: CASSLSTQGAGDEQFF. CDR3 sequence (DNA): TGTGCCAGCAGCTTAAGTACCCAGGGGGCTGGGGATGAGCAGTTCTTC.

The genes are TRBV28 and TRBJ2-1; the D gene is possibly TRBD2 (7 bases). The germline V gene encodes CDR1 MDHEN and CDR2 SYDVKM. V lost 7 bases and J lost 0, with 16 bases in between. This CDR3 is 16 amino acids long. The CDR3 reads CASTPGGASSYNEQFF. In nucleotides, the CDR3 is TGTGCCAGCACCCCTGGGGGGGCCAGCTCCTACAATGAGCAGTTCTTC.

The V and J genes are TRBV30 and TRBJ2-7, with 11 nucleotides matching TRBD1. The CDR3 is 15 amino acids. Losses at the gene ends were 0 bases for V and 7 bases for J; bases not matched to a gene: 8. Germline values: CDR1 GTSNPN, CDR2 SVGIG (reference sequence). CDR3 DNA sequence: TGTGCCTGGAGTGTGCTAGGACAGGGGGCTCAAGAGCAGTACTTC. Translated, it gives CAWSVLGQGAQEQYF.

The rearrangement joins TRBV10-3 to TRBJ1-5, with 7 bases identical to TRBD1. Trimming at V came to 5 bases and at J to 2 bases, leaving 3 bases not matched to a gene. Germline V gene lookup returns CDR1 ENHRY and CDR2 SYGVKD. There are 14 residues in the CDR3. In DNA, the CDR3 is TGTGCCATCAGTTACGGGACAGGCAATCAGCCCCAGCATTTT. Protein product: CAISYGTGNQPQHF.

The CDR3 is CASSSRQGLVSGANVLTF. For the CDR3, the DNA is TGTGCCAGCAGCTCAAGACAGGGGCTGGTGTCTGGGGCCAACGTCCTGACTTTC. The chain uses TRBV7-9 and TRBJ2-6; 8 bases line up with TRBD1. There are 18 residues in the CDR3. Germline values: CDR1 SEHNR, CDR2 FQNEAQ (reference sequence). The ends lost 4 bases at V and 1 base at J; junction bases unmatched: 9. Looking up the rest from reference TRBV7-9 and TRBJ2-6 gives the full variable domain: DTGVSQNPRHKITKRGQNVTFRCDPISEHNRLYWYRQTLGQGPEFLTYFQNEAQLEKSRLLSDRFSAERPKGSFSTLEIQRTEQGDSAMYLCASSSRQGLVSGANVLTFGAGSRLTVL.

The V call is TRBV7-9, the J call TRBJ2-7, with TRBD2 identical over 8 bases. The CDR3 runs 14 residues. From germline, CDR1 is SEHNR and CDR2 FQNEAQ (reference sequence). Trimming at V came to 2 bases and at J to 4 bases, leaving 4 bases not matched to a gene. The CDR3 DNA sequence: TGTGCCAGCAGCTTATCGGGAGGGCCATACGAGCAGTACTTC. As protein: CASSLSGGPYEQYF.

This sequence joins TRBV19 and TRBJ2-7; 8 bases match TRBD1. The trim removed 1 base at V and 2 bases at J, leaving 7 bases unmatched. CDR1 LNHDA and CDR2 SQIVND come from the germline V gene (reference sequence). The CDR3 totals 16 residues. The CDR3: CASSIARTGSPYEQYF. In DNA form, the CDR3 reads TGTGCCAGTAGTATAGCCCGGACAGGGTCCCCCTACGAGCAGTACTTC.

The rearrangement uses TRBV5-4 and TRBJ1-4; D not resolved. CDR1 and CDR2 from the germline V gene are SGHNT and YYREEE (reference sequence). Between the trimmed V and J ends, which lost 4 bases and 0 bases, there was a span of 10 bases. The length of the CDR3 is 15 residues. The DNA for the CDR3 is TGTGCCAGCAGCGAATCCAGAGCAACTAATGAAAAACTGTTTTTT. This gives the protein CASSESRATNEKLFF.

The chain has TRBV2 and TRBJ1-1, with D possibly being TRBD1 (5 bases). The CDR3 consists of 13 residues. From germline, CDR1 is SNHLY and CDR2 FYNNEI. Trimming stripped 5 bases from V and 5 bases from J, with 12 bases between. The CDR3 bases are TGTGCCAGCAGTAGCCCGGGGCATACTGAAGCTTTCTTT. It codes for CASSSPGHTEAFF.

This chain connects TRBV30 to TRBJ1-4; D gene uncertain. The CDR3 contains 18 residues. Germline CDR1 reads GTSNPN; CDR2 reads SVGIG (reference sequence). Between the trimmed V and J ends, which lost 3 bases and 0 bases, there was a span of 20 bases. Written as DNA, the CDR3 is TGTGCCTGGAGCCCCATTCGGACGGGTGTTGCAACTAATGAAAAACTGTTTTTT. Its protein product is CAWSPIRTGVATNEKLFF.

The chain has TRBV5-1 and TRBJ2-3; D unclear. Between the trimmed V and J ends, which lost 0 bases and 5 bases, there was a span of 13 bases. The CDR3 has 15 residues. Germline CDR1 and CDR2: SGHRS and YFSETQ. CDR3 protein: CASSLEEIGKDTQYF. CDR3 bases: TGCGCCAGCAGCTTGGAGGAAATTGGTAAAGATACGCAGTATTTT.

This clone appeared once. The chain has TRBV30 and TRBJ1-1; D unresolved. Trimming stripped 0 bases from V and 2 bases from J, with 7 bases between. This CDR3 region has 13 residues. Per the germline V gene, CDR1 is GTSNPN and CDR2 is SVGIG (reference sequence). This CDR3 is CAWSVGSNTEAFF. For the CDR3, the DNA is TGTGCCTGGAGTGTAGGCTCCAACACTGAAGCTTTCTTT.

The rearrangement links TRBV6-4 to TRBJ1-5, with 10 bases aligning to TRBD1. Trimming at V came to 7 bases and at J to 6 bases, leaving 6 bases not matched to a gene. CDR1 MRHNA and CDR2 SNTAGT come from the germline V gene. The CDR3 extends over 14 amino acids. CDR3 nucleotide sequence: TGTGCCAGCACCTTGGACAGGGGGATTCAGCCCCAGCATTTT. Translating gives CASTLDRGIQPQHF.

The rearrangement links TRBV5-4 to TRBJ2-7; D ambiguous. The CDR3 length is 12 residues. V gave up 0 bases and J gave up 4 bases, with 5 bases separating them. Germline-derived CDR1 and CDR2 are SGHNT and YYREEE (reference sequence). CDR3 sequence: CASSLEGYEQYF. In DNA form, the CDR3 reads TGTGCCAGCAGCTTGGAGGGTTACGAGCAGTACTTC.

The CDR3 bases are TGCGCCACCTCGGACCTGGGGGGGAACATTCAGTACTTC. It is translated as CATSDLGGNIQYF. The chain uses TRBV5-1 and TRBJ2-4, with 7 bases matching TRBD2. This CDR3 comprises 13 residues. CDR1 is SGHRS and CDR2 is YFSETQ in the germline V gene. V dropped 9 bases and J dropped 7; count of bases not matched to a gene: 10.

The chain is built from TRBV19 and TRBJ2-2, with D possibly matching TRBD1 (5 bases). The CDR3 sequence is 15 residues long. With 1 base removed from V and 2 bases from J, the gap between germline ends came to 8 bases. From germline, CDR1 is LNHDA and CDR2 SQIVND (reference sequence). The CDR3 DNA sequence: TGTGCCAGTAGTATAGGGCAGGGTAACACCGGGGAGCTGTTTTTT. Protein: CASSIGQGNTGELFF.